These 5 T cell receptor beta chains were sequenced from one sample in a study of blood T cell repertoires in COVID-19. Produced via immunoSEQ multiplex PCR; TCRdb's table is partial and in-frame only. The sample yields fewer than 150,000 clones, 86% seen once. Source material: peripheral blood. These receptors all come from a woman between 45 and 60 years old who had recovered from COVID-19.

This clone appeared once. This chain's CDR3 is CASSLRKGVTSSYNEQFF. The CDR3 DNA reads as TGTGCCAGCAGCTTAAGGAAGGGGGTTACGAGCTCCTACAATGAGCAGTTCTTC. This sequence joins TRBV7-3 and TRBJ2-1, with a possible D match to TRBD1 (6 bases). Trimming stripped 1 base from V and 0 bases from J, with 16 bases between. This CDR3 is 18 amino acids long. Germline CDR1 SGHTA, CDR2 FQGTGA. Together with reference TRBV7-3 and TRBJ2-1, the CDR3 gives the full variable domain: GAGVSQTPSNKVTEKGKYVELRCDPISGHTALYWYRQSLGQGPEFLIYFQGTGAADDSGLPNDRFFAVRPEGSVSTLKIQRTERGDSAVYLCASSLRKGVTSSYNEQFFGPGTRLTVL.

CDR3 amino acids: CASSIERTVFANTGELFF. CDR3 DNA: TGTGCCAGTAGTATAGAGAGGACAGTATTCGCGAACACCGGGGAGCTGTTTTTT. This chain joins TRBV19 and TRBJ2-2; D may be TRBD1 (6 bases). Per the germline V gene, CDR1 is LNHDA and CDR2 is SQIVND (reference sequence). This CDR3 region has 18 residues. With 0 bases removed from V and 0 bases from J, the gap between germline ends came to 14 bases. Full variable domain (missing parts from reference TRBV19 and TRBJ2-2): DGGITQSPKYLFRKEGQNVTLSCEQNLNHDAMYWYRQDPGQGLRLIYYSQIVNDFQKGDIAEGYSVSREKKESFPLTVTSAQKNPTAFYLCASSIERTVFANTGELFFGEGSRLTVL.

This clone was observed a single time. The rearrangement uses TRBV15 and TRBJ2-3; 11 bases line up with TRBD2. Per the germline V gene, CDR1 is LNHNV and CDR2 is YYDKDF (reference sequence). Trimming cost V 4 bases and J 5 bases; bases outside gene matches: 8. The CDR3 totals 16 residues. The CDR3 DNA sequence: TGTGCCACCAGCACCATCGTACTAGCGGGAGAAGATACGCAGTATTTT. It translates to CATSTIVLAGEDTQYF. The complete variable domain, with remaining parts taken from reference TRBV15 and TRBJ2-3, reads DAMVIQNPRYQVTQFGKPVTLSCSQTLNHNVMYWYQQKSSQAPKLLFHYYDKDFNNEADTPDNFQSRRPNTSFCFLDIRSPGLGDTAMYLCATSTIVLAGEDTQYFGPGTRLTVL.

To note about this clone: Compared with germline, one end of the junction differs, possibly owing to a read error. V is TRBV7-2 and J is TRBJ1-5, with D maybe TRBD1 (6 bases). The germline V gene encodes CDR1 SGHTA and CDR2 FQGNSA. CDR3 length: 15 residues. In DNA form, the CDR3 reads TGTGCCAGCAGCTTAGGAGGCAGGGACAATCAACCCCAGCATTTT. Translating it yields CASSLGGRDNQPQHF.

The chain recombines TRBV11-2 with TRBJ1-2; D perhaps matches TRBD1 (5 bases). The V end was cut by 1 base, the J end by 4 bases, with 7 bases between. The length of the CDR3 is 13 residues. The germline V gene has CDR1 SGHAT and CDR2 FQNNGV. CDR3 DNA: TGTGCCAGCAGCTTAGGGGGCAGCTATGGCTACACCTTC. Translated, it gives CASSLGGSYGYTF.